This TCR beta chain was sequenced for a study of OX40 agonist ivuxolimab in advanced cancers. Study at large: People who had prior anti-PD-1, anti-PD-L1 or anti-CTLA-4 therapy could take part, and roughly 40% had some.

Systemic immunosuppression or autoimmune disease history was grounds to exclude patients. This clone was recorded a few times. The antigen is not known. Assay used: immunoSEQ multiplex PCR; TCRdb lists only in-frame clones, some missing. The repertoire holds about 69,000 clones, with about 80% as singletons. Regarding the study as a whole: Some of the nonresponding patients also showed low levels of normalized T-cell clonal expansion. Mean expanded clone counts were higher in CD8+ than CD4+ T cells.

The sample was CD4+ or CD8+ T cells sorted from blood, taken in a trial of the OX40 agonist ivuxolimab. This clonotype was obtained from an adult with an advanced solid tumor such as melanoma, head and neck, liver or kidney cancer.

This chain's CDR3 is CASSLLRGDTYNEQFF. The CDR3 DNA sequence: TGTGCCAGCAGTTTATTACGCGGGGACACCTACAATGAGCAGTTCTTC. The chain combines TRBV28 with TRBJ2-1; D tentatively reads TRBD1 or TRBD2 (6 bases each). The CDR3 sequence is 16 residues long. Trimming removed 1 base at V and 2 bases at J, with 12 bases between. CDR1 and CDR2 from the germline V gene are MDHEN and SYDVKM.